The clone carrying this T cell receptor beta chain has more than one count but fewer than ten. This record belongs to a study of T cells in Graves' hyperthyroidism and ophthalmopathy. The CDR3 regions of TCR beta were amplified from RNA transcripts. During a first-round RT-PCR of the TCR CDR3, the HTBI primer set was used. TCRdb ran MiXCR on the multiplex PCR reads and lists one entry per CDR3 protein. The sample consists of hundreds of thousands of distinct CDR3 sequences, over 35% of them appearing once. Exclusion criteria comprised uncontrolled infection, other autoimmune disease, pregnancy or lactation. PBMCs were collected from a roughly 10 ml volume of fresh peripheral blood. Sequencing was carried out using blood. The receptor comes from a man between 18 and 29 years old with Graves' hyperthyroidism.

This CDR3 reads CASSSTGTSGYTF. The CDR3 nucleotides read TGTGCCAGCAGCTCTACCGGGACGTCTGGCTACACCTTC. The rearrangement joins TRBV7-9 to TRBJ1-2; D may be TRBD1 (5 bases). The V and J ends lost 4 bases and 7 bases respectively, with 13 bases between them. The length of the CDR3 is 13 residues. The germline V gene encodes CDR1 SEHNR and CDR2 FQNEAQ (reference sequence).